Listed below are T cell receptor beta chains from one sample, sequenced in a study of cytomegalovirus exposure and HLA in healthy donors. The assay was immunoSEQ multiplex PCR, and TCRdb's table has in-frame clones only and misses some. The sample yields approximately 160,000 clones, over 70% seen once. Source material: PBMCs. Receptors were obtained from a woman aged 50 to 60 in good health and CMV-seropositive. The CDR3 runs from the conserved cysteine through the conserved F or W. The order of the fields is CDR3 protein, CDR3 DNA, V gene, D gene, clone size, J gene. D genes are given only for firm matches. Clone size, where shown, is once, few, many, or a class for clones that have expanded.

CDR3 protein: CASSPKNTGELFF; CDR3 DNA: TGTGCCAGCTCACCTAAAAACACCGGGGAGCTGTTTTTT; V gene: TRBV18; D gene: .; clone size: .; J gene: TRBJ2-2
CDR3 protein: CASSLEVNTEAFF; CDR3 DNA: TGTGCCAGCAGCCTCGAGGTGAACACTGAAGCTTTCTTT; V gene: TRBV7-9; D gene: .; clone size: .; J gene: TRBJ1-1
CDR3 protein: CASRVTRDRDYGYTF; CDR3 DNA: TGTGCCAGCAGAGTTACCCGGGACAGGGACTATGGCTACACCTTC; V gene: TRBV6-1; D gene: TRBD1; clone size: .; J gene: TRBJ1-2
CDR3 protein: CASRSDRGNQPQHF; CDR3 DNA: TGTGCCAGTAGATCCGACAGGGGCAATCAGCCCCAGCATTTT; V gene: TRBV19; D gene: TRBD1; clone size: once; J gene: TRBJ1-5
CDR3 protein: CASSEGGRGGKMGTEAFF; CDR3 DNA: TGTGCCAGCAGTGAAGGAGGCCGGGGTGGGAAGATGGGCACTGAAGCTTTCTTT; V gene: TRBV2; D gene: .; clone size: few; J gene: TRBJ1-1
CDR3 protein: CASSQERGDNQPQHF; CDR3 DNA: TGCGCCAGCAGCCAAGAACGCGGAGACAATCAGCCCCAGCATTTT; V gene: TRBV4-1; D gene: .; clone size: .; J gene: TRBJ1-5
CDR3 protein: CASSARQGASGNTIYF; CDR3 DNA: TGCGCCAGCAGTGCACGACAGGGGGCGTCTGGAAACACCATATATTTT; V gene: TRBV10-1; D gene: TRBD1; clone size: .; J gene: TRBJ1-3
CDR3 protein: CASSLLGAGPDTQYF; CDR3 DNA: TGCGCCAGCAGCTTGCTGGGGGCTGGCCCAGATACGCAGTATTTT; V gene: TRBV5-1; D gene: .; clone size: .; J gene: TRBJ2-3
CDR3 protein: CASSGLAGGPFNEQFF; CDR3 DNA: TGTGCCAGCAGTGGACTAGCGGGGGGCCCTTTCAATGAGCAGTTCTTC; V gene: TRBV6-1; D gene: TRBD2; clone size: .; J gene: TRBJ2-1
CDR3 protein: CASSYRGGADTQYF; CDR3 DNA: TGTGCCAGCAGCTACCGGGGGGGCGCAGATACGCAGTATTTT; V gene: TRBV7-7; D gene: TRBD2; clone size: .; J gene: TRBJ2-3
CDR3 protein: CASSHSGGRRNEQFF; CDR3 DNA: TGTGCCAGCAGCCATAGCGGGGGGCGGAGGAATGAGCAGTTCTTC; V gene: TRBV6-1; D gene: TRBD2; clone size: .; J gene: TRBJ2-1
CDR3 protein: CASSLWGGLGDTEAFF; CDR3 DNA: TGTGCCAGCAGCTTATGGGGAGGGTTGGGGGACACTGAAGCTTTCTTT; V gene: TRBV7-6; D gene: .; clone size: .; J gene: TRBJ1-1
CDR3 protein: CASSLTGEGQETQYF; CDR3 DNA: TGTGCCAGCAGCTTGACAGGGGAGGGACAAGAGACCCAGTACTTC; V gene: TRBV13; D gene: .; clone size: .; J gene: TRBJ2-5
CDR3 protein: CASSVGAGFTEAFF; CDR3 DNA: TGCGCCAGCAGCGTGGGTGCAGGTTTTACTGAAGCTTTCTTT; V gene: TRBV5-1; D gene: .; clone size: .; J gene: TRBJ1-1
CDR3 protein: CASSTFKPQGGYTF; CDR3 DNA: TGTGCCAGTAGTACCTTTAAACCTCAGGGTGGCTACACCTTC; V gene: TRBV19; D gene: .; clone size: .; J gene: TRBJ1-2
CDR3 protein: CASGGRRSGYTF; CDR3 DNA: TGTGCCAGCGGAGGACGACGGTCTGGCTACACCTTC; V gene: TRBV2; D gene: .; clone size: .; J gene: TRBJ1-2
CDR3 protein: CASSLDQGVTEAFF; CDR3 DNA: TGTGCCAGCAGCTTAGATCAGGGGGTCACTGAAGCTTTCTTT; V gene: TRBV7-2; D gene: TRBD1; clone size: .; J gene: TRBJ1-1
CDR3 protein: CASSSIAGGRETQYF; CDR3 DNA: TGTGCCAGCAGCTCGATAGCGGGGGGCCGAGAGACCCAGTACTTC; V gene: TRBV11-2; D gene: TRBD2; clone size: once; J gene: TRBJ2-5
CDR3 protein: CSAPKHSGQFF; CDR3 DNA: TGCAGTGCCCCAAAGCACAGTGGGCAGTTCTTC; V gene: TRBV20-1; D gene: .; clone size: .; J gene: TRBJ2-1
CDR3 protein: CASGGTGEMGELFF; CDR3 DNA: TGTGCCAGCGGTGGGACAGGGGAAATGGGGGAGCTGTTTTTT; V gene: TRBV2; D gene: TRBD1; clone size: .; J gene: TRBJ2-2
CDR3 protein: CSVGGYEQFF; CDR3 DNA: TGCAGCGTTGGAGGGTACGAGCAGTTCTTC; V gene: TRBV29-1; D gene: .; clone size: .; J gene: TRBJ2-1
CDR3 protein: CSVGQNSEQYF; CDR3 DNA: TGCAGCGTGGGACAGAACTCAGAGCAGTACTTC; V gene: TRBV29-1; D gene: TRBD1; clone size: .; J gene: TRBJ2-7
CDR3 protein: CASSYSRGGRYNEQFF; CDR3 DNA: TGTGCCAGCAGTTACTCGAGGGGGGGCAGGTACAATGAGCAGTTCTTC; V gene: TRBV6-6; D gene: .; clone size: .; J gene: TRBJ2-1
CDR3 protein: CASSPGLAGTSYEQYF; CDR3 DNA: TGCGCCAGCAGCCCGGGACTAGCGGGGACCTCCTACGAGCAGTACTTC; V gene: TRBV10-1; D gene: TRBD2; clone size: few; J gene: TRBJ2-7